Listed here is a single TCR beta chain. This CDR3 contains 15 residues. V dropped 3 bases and J dropped 2 bases, with 11 bases sitting between them. Germline assignment: CDR1 SNHLY and CDR2 FYNNEI. The sample belongs to a study of blood T cells in healthy people across ages. Healthy Caucasian individuals from Russia aged roughly 6 to 100 were enrolled as donors. Through a sample-barcoded 5' primer and a J-beta primer mix, a second PCR was run for roughly 7 to 11 cycles. A 12-random-nucleotide template-switch adaptor tagged each cDNA molecule. Researchers report that each sample yielded at least 2.5 million CDR3-containing paired-end reads. MiXCR, applied by TCRdb to the 5' RACE reads, yields one record per CDR3 protein. This table has fewer than 2,000,000 distinct CDR3 sequences, roughly two fifths appearing once.

The rearrangement joins TRBV2 to TRBJ1-5; D is undetermined. This TCR was sampled from a human donor in good health. Sequencing used blood. CDR3 sequence (DNA): TGTGCCAGCAGTGAGCCTGGGTACGGCAATCAGCCCCAGCATTTT. This gives the protein CASSEPGYGNQPQHF.